The 12 T cell receptor beta chains presented below share a single source sample, sequenced in a study of immune characterization of retroperitoneal liposarcoma. TCRdb independently ran MiXCR on the PCR reads; one entry per CDR3 protein. The sample yields roughly 20,000 distinct CDR3 sequences, under 45% seen once. Source material: blood. Every receptor here comes from a male donor with retroperitoneal liposarcoma.

This clonotype was seen ten or more times. V is TRBV11-3 and J is TRBJ2-5; D unclear. In germline, CDR1 is SGHNT, CDR2 YENEEA. This CDR3 is 13 amino acids long. The V end was cut by 2 bases, the J end by 1 base, with 5 bases between. The DNA of the CDR3 is TGTGCCAGCAGCTTAACGATCCAAGAGACCCAGTACTTC. This codes for CASSLTIQETQYF.

Comment on this clonotype: One end of the junction is discordant with germline, which a read error may explain. V and J are TRBV7-2 and TRBJ2-1; tentative D call: TRBD2 (5 bases). Germline CDR1 reads SGHTA; CDR2 reads FQGNSA. This CDR3 contains 15 residues. The DNA for the CDR3 is TGTGCAAGCAGCCCAGATAGCGAGAGGTACAATGAGCAGTCCTTC. Translation gives CASSPDSERYNEQSF. Using reference TRBV7-2 and TRBJ2-1 for the parts outside the CDR3, the full variable domain is GAGVSQSPSNKVTEKGKDVELRCDPISGHTALYWYRQSLGQGLEFLIYFQGNSAPDKSGLPSDRFSAERTGGSVSTLTIQRTQQEDSAVYLCASSPDSERYNEQSFGPGTRLTVL.

This chain connects TRBV27 to TRBJ2-1; D is possibly TRBD1 or TRBD2 (5 bases each). The J call may be mistaken, given a closer DNA end match to TRBJ2-7. Per the germline V gene, CDR1 is MNHEY and CDR2 is SMNVEV (reference sequence). The CDR3 sequence is 15 residues long. CDR3 coding DNA: TGTGCCAGCAGTTTAACCCCAGGGAGAGTCTACGAGCAGTACTTC. It is translated as CASSLTPGRVYEQYF.

This clonotype was seen just once. The missing conserved phenylalanine or tryptophan at the end of this CDR3 makes a read error likely. The chain recombines TRBV6-1 with TRBJ2-3, with TRBD2 identical over 10 bases. The V segment lost 3 bases and the J segment 1 base; nucleotides outside the gene matches: 7. The CDR3 is made up of 17 amino acids. Germline CDR1 is MNHNS and CDR2 is SASEGT. The CDR3 region is CASSDQPSGGGTDTQYG. The CDR3 DNA reads TGTGCCAGCAGTGACCAACCCAGCGGGGGGGGCACAGATACGCAGTATGGT.

This clonotype was detected a few times. The genes are TRBV7-6 and TRBJ2-1, with D possibly being TRBD1 or TRBD2 (5 bases each). V lost 1 base and J lost 7, with 20 bases in between. This CDR3 has 17 residues. Germline V gene sequence: CDR1 SGHVS, CDR2 FNYEAQ. CDR3 in amino acids: CASSLGLTLGARNEQFF. The CDR3 nucleotides read TGTGCCAGCAGCTTAGGTTTGACTCTCGGGGCAAGGAATGAGCAGTTCTTC.

This clonotype was seen many times. The chain carries TRBV6-4 and TRBJ2-3; D is possibly TRBD1 (6 bases). Germline CDR1 reads MRHNA; CDR2 reads SNTAGT. This CDR3 is built from 13 residues. Trimming took 4 bases from V and 3 from J, leaving 8 bases between them. CDR3 bases: TGTGCCAGCAGTGGGACAGATACAGATACGCAGTATTTT. Translation gives CASSGTDTDTQYF.

This clonotype was picked up one time. The chain is built from TRBV12-3 or TRBV12-4 and TRBJ2-1; 8 nucleotides align to TRBD2. This CDR3 region has 14 residues. V lost 6 bases to trimming and J lost 15 bases; unmatched junction nucleotides: 16. CDR3 in amino acids: CASRSSGGHYGPFF. The CDR3 DNA reads TGTGCCAGCAGGTCCAGCGGGGGCCACTACGGGCCGTTCTTC.

The V and J genes are TRBV6-1 and TRBJ2-7, with D tentatively TRBD1 or TRBD2 (5 bases each). Trimming removed 7 bases from V and 2 bases from J, with 12 bases in between. CDR1 is MNHNS and CDR2 is SASEGT in the germline V gene. The CDR3 runs to 13 residues. CDR3 residues: CASMGRGAYEQYF. The CDR3 DNA is TGTGCCAGCATGGGACGGGGAGCCTACGAGCAGTACTTC.

This clonotype was seen only a few times. The chain joins TRBV6-6 to TRBJ2-2; D gene uncertain. Trimming removed 6 bases at V and 1 base at J, with 9 bases between. Germline V gives CDR1 MNHNY, CDR2 SVGAGI (reference sequence). There are 14 residues in the CDR3. Written as DNA, the CDR3 is TGTGCCAGCAGGTTGACTCTGAACACCGGGGAGCTGTTTTTT. Translated, it gives CASRLTLNTGELFF.

This clonotype was seen many times. The chain carries TRBV11-3 and TRBJ2-1, with 8 nucleotides matching TRBD2. Unmatched junction bases numbered 12, after V lost 4 bases and J lost 10 bases. CDR3 length: 15 residues. Per germline, CDR1 SGHNT and CDR2 YENEEA. CDR3 DNA: TGTGCCAGCAGCTCACCGGGGGGGCTCACGGGCGAGCAGTTCTTC. It is translated as CASSSPGGLTGEQFF.

The chain links TRBV11-1 to TRBJ2-1; D may be TRBD1 or TRBD2 (5 bases each). The DNA end is more similar to TRBJ2-7, so the J call may be wrong. From germline, CDR1 is SGHAT and CDR2 FQDESV (reference sequence). This CDR3 has 19 residues. The CDR3: CASSPPVEDRDLSGHEQYF. In DNA, the CDR3 is TGTGCCAGCAGCCCACCGGTTGAGGACCGGGACCTGTCGGGGCATGAGCAGTACTTC.

This clonotype is judged medium-sized. The V and J genes are TRBV7-3 and TRBJ2-1, with D tentatively TRBD1 (5 bases). Germline CDR1 reads SGHTA; CDR2 reads FQGTGA. The CDR3 consists of 15 residues. The V gene lost 3 bases and the J gene lost 5 bases, with 14 bases spanning the gap. CDR3 bases: TGTGCCAGCAGCTTCCAGGCAGGGTTCGACAATGAGCAGTTCTTC. Translation gives CASSFQAGFDNEQFF.